This T cell receptor beta chain was recorded in a study of response to subunit inactivated influenza vaccine. General study results and limits: With each seasonal influenza vaccination, the authors suggested, few new T cells are recruited.

The CDR3 is made up of 15 amino acids. CDR1 and CDR2 (germline): SGDLS, YYNGEE. V lost 0 bases, J lost 2 bases, and 9 bases lay in between. TCRdb processed the RT-PCR reads anew with MiXCR; each CDR3 protein has one entry. The data show 530,000 or so distinct CDR3 sequences, around 15% seen once. This clonotype was detected a few times. The antigen is unknown. The V call is TRBV9, the J call TRBJ2-1; D may be TRBD1 (5 bases). The origin of this receptor is a man aged 50 to 60 who received an inactivated influenza vaccine. Sequenced here: PBMCs from blood, sampled approximately 12 days after vaccination. DNA for the CDR3: TGTGCCAGCAGCGTAGGGACACGAACCTACAATGAGCAGTTCTTC. As protein: CASSVGTRTYNEQFF.